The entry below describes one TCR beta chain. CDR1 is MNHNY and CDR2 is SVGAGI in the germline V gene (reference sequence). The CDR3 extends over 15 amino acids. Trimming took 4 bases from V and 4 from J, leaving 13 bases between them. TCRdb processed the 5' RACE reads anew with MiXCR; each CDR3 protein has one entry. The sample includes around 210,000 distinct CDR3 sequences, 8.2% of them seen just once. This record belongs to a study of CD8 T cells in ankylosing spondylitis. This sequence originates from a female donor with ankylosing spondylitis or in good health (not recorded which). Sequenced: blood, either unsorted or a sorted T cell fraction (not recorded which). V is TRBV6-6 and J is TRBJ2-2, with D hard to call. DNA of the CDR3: TGTGCCAGCAGTTCCCTGCAGCCCTCCACCGGGGAGCTGTTTTTT. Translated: CASSSLQPSTGELFF.